One sample yielded the 18 T cell receptor beta chains listed below, sequenced in a study of shared clonotypes between healthy human individuals. Naive-designated CD8 cells lacked CD45RO, were positively enriched for CCR7, and omitted terminally differentiated effector memory CD45RA+ cells. Measured with immunoSEQ multiplex PCR; TCRdb has only the in-frame clones, and not every one. The table shows some 2.1 million clones, with about 95% occurring only once. Sequenced sample: naive CD8+ T cells sorted from blood. These receptors all come from a man between 18 and 35 years old in good health.

The rearrangement uses TRBV6-5 and TRBJ2-3; weak D call: TRBD2 (5 bases). The CDR3 loop spans 13 amino acids. Germline loops: CDR1 MNHEY, CDR2 SVGAGI. Between the trimmed V and J ends, which lost 5 bases and 5 bases, there was a span of 11 bases. The CDR3, as DNA: TGTGCCAGCAGTCTTGGACTCATAGATACGCAGTATTTT. The encoded protein is CASSLGLIDTQYF.

This chain links TRBV6-5 with TRBJ2-7, with D maybe TRBD2 (5 bases). V lost 2 bases and J 7 bases, leaving 9 bases between the germline ends. Looked up from germline, CDR1 is MNHEY and CDR2 is SVGAGI. The CDR3 is 12 amino acids. CDR3 nucleotides: TGTGCCAGCAGTTACGATGGAGGTGAGCAGTACTTC. Its protein is CASSYDGGEQYF.

This clone was detected once. The chain combines TRBV30 with TRBJ2-3; TRBD2 matches 8 bases. With V trimmed by 0 bases and J by 2 bases, 4 bases remained unmatched. The CDR3 is 15 amino acids. CDR1 is GTSNPN, CDR2 SVGIG, per germline (reference sequence). The chain's CDR3 is CAWSVPAGVTDTQYF. For the CDR3, the DNA is TGTGCCTGGAGTGTACCAGCGGGAGTCACAGATACGCAGTATTTT.

The rearrangement joins TRBV7-9 to TRBJ1-1; 7 bases map to TRBD1. V was clipped by 7 bases and J by 3 bases; unmatched bases: 14. CDR3 length: 16 amino acids. Germline V gene lookup returns CDR1 SEHNR and CDR2 FQNEAQ (reference sequence). The CDR3 sequence is CASTQSTGTLDTEAFF. The DNA for the CDR3 is TGTGCCAGCACCCAATCGACAGGGACTTTGGACACTGAAGCTTTCTTT.

The chain links TRBV2 to TRBJ2-3; possibly TRBD1 for D (5 bases). CDR3 length: 18 residues. Per the germline V gene, CDR1 is SNHLY and CDR2 is FYNNEI. Trimming left V 10 bases short and J 1 base short, with 27 bases between. CDR3 bases: TGTGCCACCGTTAGTCCCCAGGGTAAGGACGGTCGCACAGATACGCAGTATTTT. As protein: CATVSPQGKDGRTDTQYF.

The chain combines TRBV9 with TRBJ1-1; unclear D gene. Trimming removed 4 bases from V and 8 bases from J, with 12 bases in between. The CDR3 runs to 12 residues. The V gene's germline CDR1 is SGDLS and CDR2 YYNGEE. The CDR3 DNA reads as TGTGCCAGCAGCCCCCTCGGAGGAGAAGCTTTCTTT. Translation: CASSPLGGEAFF.

This clone was detected only a few times. V is TRBV6-6 and J is TRBJ1-1; 8 bases map to TRBD1. CDR3 length: 12 amino acids. With 6 bases clipped from V and 8 bases from J, the junction kept 5 bases outside the gene matches. Germline V CDR1 and CDR2: MNHNY, SVGAGI (reference sequence). This CDR3 reads CASSHRTGEAFF. The CDR3 DNA is TGTGCCAGCAGCCACAGGACAGGGGAAGCTTTCTTT.

The chain carries TRBV30 and TRBJ1-6; no clear D. Trimming removed 4 bases at V and 0 bases at J, with 10 bases between. The length of the CDR3 is 15 residues. CDR1 and CDR2 (germline): GTSNPN, SVGIG (reference sequence). CDR3 residues: CAWNNPGSYNSPLHF. Here the CDR3 DNA reads TGTGCCTGGAACAACCCCGGCTCCTATAATTCACCCCTCCACTTT. The full variable domain, rest sourced from reference TRBV30 and TRBJ1-6, is SQTIHQWPATLVQPVGSPLSLECTVEGTSNPNLYWYRQAAGRGLQLLFYSVGIGQISSEVPQNLSASRPQDRQFILSSKKLLLSDSGFYLCAWNNPGSYNSPLHFGNGTRLTVT.

The rearrangement links TRBV15 to TRBJ1-5, with unresolved D. This CDR3 region has 14 residues. Deletions cut 4 bases from V and 1 base from J, with 8 bases between. Germline V gives CDR1 LNHNV, CDR2 YYDKDF (reference sequence). CDR3 in amino acids: CATSKRNSNQPQHF. The DNA for the CDR3 is TGTGCCACCAGCAAACGGAACAGCAATCAGCCCCAGCATTTT.

This clone came up once. V is TRBV10-1 and J is TRBJ2-1; 9 bases align to TRBD2. The junction had 4 bases not matched to a gene; V was cut back by 2 bases and J by 14 bases. The CDR3 totals 12 residues. Germline CDR1 and CDR2: WNHNN and SYGVQD (reference sequence). The CDR3 nucleotides read TGCGCCAGCAGTGAGGGGGCTAGCGGGGAGTTCTTC. Encoded protein: CASSEGASGEFF.

For this clone: Other DNA sequences within the sample encode an identical CDR3. V gene TRBV5-1 combines with J gene TRBJ2-3; D possibly matches TRBD1 or TRBD2 (5 bases each). V lost 0 bases and J 4 bases, leaving 6 bases between the germline ends. The CDR3 loop spans 13 amino acids. Germline CDR1 and CDR2: SGHRS and YFSETQ. The CDR3 sequence is CASSLGGADTQYF. The CDR3 coding sequence is TGCGCCAGCAGCTTGGGAGGGGCAGATACGCAGTATTTT.

CDR3 in amino acids: CARSLAGESYNEQFF. DNA for the CDR3: TGTGCCAGGAGTCTAGCGGGAGAGTCCTACAATGAGCAGTTCTTC. The chain employs TRBV2 and TRBJ2-1; TRBD2 agrees at 10 bases. J gave up 1 base and V 9 bases, and 6 bases lay outside the gene matches. Germline CDR1 and CDR2: SNHLY and FYNNEI. The CDR3 runs 15 residues.

The chain joins TRBV29-1 to TRBJ2-3, with unresolved D. Trimming removed 7 bases at V and 0 bases at J, with 14 bases between. This CDR3 is built from 14 residues. Germline assignment: CDR1 SQVTM and CDR2 ANQGSEA. This CDR3 is CSGALLTSTDTQYF. The DNA for the CDR3 is TGCAGCGGCGCACTCCTTACTAGCACAGATACGCAGTATTTT.

This chain connects TRBV9 to TRBJ1-1, with D perhaps TRBD1 (6 bases). Trimming removed 0 bases from V and 3 bases from J, with 15 bases in between. The CDR3 runs 16 residues. Germline V gives CDR1 SGDLS, CDR2 YYNGEE. The CDR3 nucleotides read TGTGCCAGCAGCGTAGCTGATTGGGAGGGGGACACTGAAGCTTTCTTT. This gives the protein CASSVADWEGDTEAFF.

J is TRBJ2-5 and V is TRBV7-8, with TRBD1 identical over 9 bases. Germline V gene sequence: CDR1 SGHVS, CDR2 FQNEAQ. This CDR3 is 17 amino acids long. Unmatched junction bases numbered 8, after V lost 0 bases and J lost 3 bases. DNA for the CDR3: TGTGCCAGCAGCTTAGCCGGGACAGGGCCTATAGAAGAGACCCAGTACTTC. As protein: CASSLAGTGPIEETQYF.

The chain combines TRBV7-9 with TRBJ2-7, with 8 positions matching TRBD1. The V segment lost 4 bases and the J segment 2 bases; nucleotides outside the gene matches: 7. The CDR3 runs 15 residues. Germline values: CDR1 SEHNR, CDR2 FQNEAQ (reference sequence). This CDR3 reads CASSSSDRGTYEQYF. In nucleotides, the CDR3 is TGTGCCAGCAGCTCAAGCGACAGGGGAACCTACGAGCAGTACTTC.

V gene TRBV11-2 combines with J gene TRBJ1-4, with D unclear. Germline V gene lookup returns CDR1 SGHAT and CDR2 FQNNGV. The CDR3 runs 15 residues. Trimming shortened V by 2 bases and J by 8 bases, and 15 bases separated the two germline ends. This CDR3 is CASSLTPDGEEKLFF. For the CDR3, the DNA is TGTGCCAGCAGCTTAACCCCCGACGGGGAGGAAAAACTGTTTTTT.

V is TRBV29-1 and J is TRBJ1-1; the match to TRBD1 covers 8 bases. V was clipped by 7 bases and J by 6 bases; unmatched bases: 4. Germline CDR1 and CDR2: SQVTM and ANQGSEA. This CDR3 contains 11 residues. DNA for the CDR3: TGCAGCGCCAAGACAGGGGCTGAAGCTTTCTTT. Amino acid sequence: CSAKTGAEAFF.